Included here is one T cell receptor beta chain sequence, with context. No cognate antigen has been identified for it. Base-call qualities are not available, and no considerably larger clone is one nucleotide away. This sample was taken from a study of blood T cells in healthy people across ages (dated by TCRdb to the mid-2010s). Study-wide context: In model experiments, roughly one uniquely barcoded TCR beta cDNA molecule per two T cells was captured by template switching. To track age-related changes in TCR beta repertoire diversity, the study relied on deep sequencing normalized with unique cDNA molecular identifiers. Donors were grouped into four age groups: young (average roughly 17 years), middle-aged (39), aged (around 56) and long-lived (around 80). To avoid experimental bias, donors of different ages were spread randomly across the sequencing lanes. The study analyzed two additional independent replicas of 1 million unique cDNA reads from the same blood draw for two donors, one aged 18 to 30 and one aged 80 or older.

The germline V gene specifies SGHRS as CDR1 and YFSETQ as CDR2. The CDR3 contains 15 residues, cysteine and phenylalanine counted. Kept here is only the CDR3 DNA, which spans 45 bases and is read in frame from base 1. Points the paper makes about the study in general: Because donor CMV infection status was unknown, age-related changes in expanded clonotypes were potentially confounded. Total diversity estimates from one million sequenced T cells were considered lower bounds and underestimates. Because profiling used bulk unsorted PBMCs, naive and antigen-experienced compartments could not be compared conclusively. The long-lived group showed more naive CD4+ T cells, fewer expanded clones and increased TCR diversity than the aged group, suggesting age selection. A strong correlation was found between observed TCR beta diversity and the percentage of naive T cells measured by flow cytometry. As age increased, observed TCR beta diversity per million T cells dropped in a roughly linear way, and a significant reduction was already evident by age roughly 40.

The roughly 39 donors, aged roughly 6 to 95 years, were systemically healthy Caucasian individuals from Russia. Approximately 9.3 milliliters of peripheral blood were drawn from each donor into EDTA-treated Vacutainer tubes. Ficoll-Paque density-gradient centrifugation was used to isolate PBMCs, with at least 7 million per sample. Trizol reagent was used to extract total RNA from PBMCs, with at least 5 micrograms per sample. The percentages of naive CD45RAhigh/CD27high T cells were determined by flow cytometry on a PBMC aliquot from every donor. The method was 5' RACE. Sequencing relied on an Illumina HiSeq 2500. A second 7 to 11 cycle PCR used a sample-barcoded 5' primer and a J-beta primer mix. A unique molecular identifier was introduced onto each TCR beta cDNA molecule by a template-switch 5' adaptor carrying 12 random nucleotides. Each sample yielded at least 2.5 million CDR3-containing paired-end reads. First-strand cDNA synthesis was performed from all RNA using the Mint cDNA synthesis kit, with priming by a TRBC-specific oligonucleotide. All cDNA was treated with uracil-DNA glycosylase and then went through a first 18-cycle PCR with the universal primers M1SS and BC2_uni_R. Concerning the study's data processing: Each sample was normalized by randomly selecting 1 million high-quality reads, each carrying a distinct molecular identifier. Instead of being binned into consensus sequences, reads with shared molecular identifiers were discarded. MiTCR, run with a Q25 quality threshold and the strictest error-elimination algorithm, handled CDR3 identification, clonotype clustering and error correction. Lower-bound total TCR beta diversity was estimated with a nonparametric unseen species model using Euler transformation. The public reads were run again by TCRdb, first through fastp at Q25 and then through MiXCR, and only productive beta chains were kept. Merged by CDR3 protein, the rows form single entries marked with the most common genes and DNA. The V and J calls follow TCRdb's processing rather than the paper's. The sample table records about a million distinct CDR3 sequences; around 48% of these occur just once. The ten largest make up 10% to 15% of the sample.

The receptor was derived from a young man in good health. Sequenced input: blood. The sequence is built from TRBV5-1 and TRBJ2-4; the D gene identity is not certain. TRBJ2-7 explains the end of the DNA better; the J call may be wrong. The nucleotides read TGCGCCAGCAGCGCCACCGGACCCTGGATTGACGAGCAGTACTTC. The translation is CASSATGPWIDEQYF.